Only one count was recorded for the clone carrying this TCR beta chain. Its specificity is not known. Assay used: immunoSEQ multiplex PCR; TCRdb lists only in-frame clones, some missing. The sample has hundreds of thousands of clones; over 65% are singletons. CD4+ cell separation produced CD45RA+ naive and CD45RA-negative memory subsets. CDR1 is SGHDN and CDR2 is FVKESK in the germline V gene. V gave up 1 base and J gave up 0 bases; unmatched junction bases: 2. This CDR3 is 15 amino acids long. These data are taken from a study of shared clonotypes between healthy human individuals. Study context: Two women and a few men aged 18 to 49 made up the donors. The study, taken as a whole, reports: Among the subsets, naive ones generally showed larger estimated richness than memory ones. Blood alone was sampled, and tissue repertoires likely differ.

Sequencing was performed on memory CD4+ T cells sorted from blood. Documented subset: CD45RA-negative fraction. The rearrangement joins TRBV14 to TRBJ1-1; 7 nucleotides match TRBD1. This TCR derives from a woman between 25 and 40 years old in good health. DNA of the CDR3: TGTGCCAGCAGCCAAGTGGACAGGATGAACACTGAAGCTTTCTTT. Translating gives CASSQVDRMNTEAFF.